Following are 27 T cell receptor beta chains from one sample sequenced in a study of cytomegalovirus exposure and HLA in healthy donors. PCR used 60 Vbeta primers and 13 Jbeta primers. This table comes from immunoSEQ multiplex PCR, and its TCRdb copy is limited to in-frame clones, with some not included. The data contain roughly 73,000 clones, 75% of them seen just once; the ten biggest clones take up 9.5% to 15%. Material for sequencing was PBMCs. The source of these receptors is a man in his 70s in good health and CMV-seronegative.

CDR3 residues: CASSLRVLLAYEQYF. The CDR3 DNA follows: TGTGCCAGCAGCTTACGCGTATTACTAGCATACGAGCAGTACTTC. This chain connects TRBV5-4 to TRBJ2-7; TRBD2 might be the D (6 bases). The V and J ends lost 2 bases and 4 bases respectively, with 16 bases between them. CDR3 size: 15 residues. Germline loops: CDR1 SGHNT, CDR2 YYREEE (reference sequence).

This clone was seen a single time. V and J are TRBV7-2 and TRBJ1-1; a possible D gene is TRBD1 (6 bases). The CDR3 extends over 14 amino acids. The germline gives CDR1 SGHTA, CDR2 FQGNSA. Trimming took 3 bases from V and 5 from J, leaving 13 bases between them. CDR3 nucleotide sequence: TGTGCCAGCAGCTTGGGGGGGGCACGGACTGAAGCTTTCTTT. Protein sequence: CASSLGGARTEAFF.

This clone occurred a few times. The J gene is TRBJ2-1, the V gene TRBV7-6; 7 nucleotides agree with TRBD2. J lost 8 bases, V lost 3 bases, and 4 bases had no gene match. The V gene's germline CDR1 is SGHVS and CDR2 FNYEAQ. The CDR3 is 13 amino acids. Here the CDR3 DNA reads TGTGCCAGCAGCTTGACTAGCTTCTATGAGCAGTTCTTC. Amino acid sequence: CASSLTSFYEQFF.

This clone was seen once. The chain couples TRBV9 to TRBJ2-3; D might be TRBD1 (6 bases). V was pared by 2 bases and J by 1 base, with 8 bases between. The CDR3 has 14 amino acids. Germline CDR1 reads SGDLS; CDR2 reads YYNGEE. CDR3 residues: CASSVWTGTDTQYF. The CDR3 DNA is TGTGCCAGCAGCGTCTGGACAGGCACAGATACGCAGTATTTT. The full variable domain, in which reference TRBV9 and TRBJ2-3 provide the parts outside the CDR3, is DSGVTQTPKHLITATGQRVTLRCSPRSGDLSVYWYQQSLDQGLQFLIQYYNGEERAKGNILERFSAQQFPDLHSELNLSSLELGDSALYFCASSVWTGTDTQYFGPGTRLTVL.

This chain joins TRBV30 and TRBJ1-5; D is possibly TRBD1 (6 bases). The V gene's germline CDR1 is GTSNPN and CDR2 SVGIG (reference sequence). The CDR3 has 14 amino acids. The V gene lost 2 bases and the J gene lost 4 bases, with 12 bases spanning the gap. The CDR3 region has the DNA TGTGCCTGGAGTTCAAGGGGGAGAAATCAGCCCCAGCATTTT. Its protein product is CAWSSRGRNQPQHF. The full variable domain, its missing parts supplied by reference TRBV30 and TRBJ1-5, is SQTIHQWPATLVQPVGSPLSLECTVEGTSNPNLYWYRQAAGRGLQLLFYSVGIGQISSEVPQNLSASRPQDRQFILSSKKLLLSDSGFYLCAWSSRGRNQPQHFGDGTRLSIL.

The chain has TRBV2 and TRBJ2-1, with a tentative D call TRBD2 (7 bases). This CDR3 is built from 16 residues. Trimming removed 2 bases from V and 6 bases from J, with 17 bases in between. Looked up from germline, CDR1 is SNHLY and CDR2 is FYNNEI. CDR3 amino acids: CASSEPGGRTLNEQFF. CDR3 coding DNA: TGTGCCAGCAGTGAACCCGGGGGGCGGACCCTCAATGAGCAGTTCTTC.

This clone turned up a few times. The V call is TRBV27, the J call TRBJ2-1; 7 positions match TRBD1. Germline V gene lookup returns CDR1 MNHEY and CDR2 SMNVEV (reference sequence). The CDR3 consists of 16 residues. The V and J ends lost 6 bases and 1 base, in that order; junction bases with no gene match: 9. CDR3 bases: TGTGCCAGCAGCCCCCGACAGGGTTGGTCCTACAATGAGCAGTTCTTC. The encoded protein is CASSPRQGWSYNEQFF.

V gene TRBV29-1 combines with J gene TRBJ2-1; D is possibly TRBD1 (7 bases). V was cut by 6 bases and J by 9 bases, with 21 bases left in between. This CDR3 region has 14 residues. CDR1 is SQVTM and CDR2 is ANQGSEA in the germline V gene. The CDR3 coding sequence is TGCAGCGTCCGAACAACTCCAGGGGGGTCTGAGCAGTTCTTC. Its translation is CSVRTTPGGSEQFF.

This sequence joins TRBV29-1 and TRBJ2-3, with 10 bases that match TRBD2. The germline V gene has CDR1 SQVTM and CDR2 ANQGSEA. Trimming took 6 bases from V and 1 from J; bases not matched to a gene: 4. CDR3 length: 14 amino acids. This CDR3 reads CSVVGTSGTDTQYF. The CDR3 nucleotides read TGCAGCGTCGTCGGGACTAGCGGCACAGATACGCAGTATTTT.

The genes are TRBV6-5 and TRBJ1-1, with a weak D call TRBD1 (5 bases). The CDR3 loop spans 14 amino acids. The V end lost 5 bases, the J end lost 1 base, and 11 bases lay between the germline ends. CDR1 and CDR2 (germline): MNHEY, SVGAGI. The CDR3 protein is CASSPGRGNTEAFF. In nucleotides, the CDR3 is TGTGCCAGCAGTCCTGGGAGGGGGAACACTGAAGCTTTCTTT.

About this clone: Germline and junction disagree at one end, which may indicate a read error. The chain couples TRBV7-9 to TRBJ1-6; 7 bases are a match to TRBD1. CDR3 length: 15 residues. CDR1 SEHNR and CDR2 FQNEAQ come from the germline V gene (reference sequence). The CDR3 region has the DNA TGTTCCAGCAGCAAGACAGGGACGCCTAATTCACCCCTCCACTTT. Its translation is CSSSKTGTPNSPLHF.

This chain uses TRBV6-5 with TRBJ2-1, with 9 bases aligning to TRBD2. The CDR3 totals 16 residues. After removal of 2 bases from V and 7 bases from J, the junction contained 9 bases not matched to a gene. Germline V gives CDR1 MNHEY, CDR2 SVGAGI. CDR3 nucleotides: TGTGCCAGCAGTTACGGGCGGGGGGGCCTTGGGAATGAGCAGTTCTTC. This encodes CASSYGRGGLGNEQFF.

Written as DNA, the CDR3 is TGTGCCAGCAGCTCGGGACAGGGGATCAATCAGCCCCAGCATTTT. Protein: CASSSGQGINQPQHF. The V and J genes are TRBV5-8 and TRBJ1-5; 10 bases line up with TRBD1. This CDR3 has 15 residues. Unmatched junction bases numbered 3, after V lost 3 bases and J lost 3 bases. Germline assignment: CDR1 SGHTS and CDR2 YDEGEE.

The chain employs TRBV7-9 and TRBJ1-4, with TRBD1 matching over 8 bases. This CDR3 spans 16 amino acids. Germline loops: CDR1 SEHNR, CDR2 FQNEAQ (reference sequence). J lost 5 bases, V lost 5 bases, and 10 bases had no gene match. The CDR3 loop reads CASSTRDRLKNEKLFF. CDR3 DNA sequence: TGTGCCAGCAGCACCAGGGACAGGCTAAAAAATGAAAAACTGTTTTTT.

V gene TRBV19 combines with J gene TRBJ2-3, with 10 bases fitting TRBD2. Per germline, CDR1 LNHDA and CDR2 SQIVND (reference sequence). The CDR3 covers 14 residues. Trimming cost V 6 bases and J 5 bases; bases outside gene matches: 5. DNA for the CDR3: TGTGCCAGTAGGGAGCGGGGGGGAGGAGATACGCAGTATTTT. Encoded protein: CASRERGGGDTQYF.

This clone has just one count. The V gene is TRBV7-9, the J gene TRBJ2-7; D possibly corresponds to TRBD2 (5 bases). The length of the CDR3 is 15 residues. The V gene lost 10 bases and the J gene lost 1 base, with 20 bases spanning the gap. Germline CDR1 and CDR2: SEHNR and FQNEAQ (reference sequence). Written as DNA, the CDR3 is TGTGCCATCGTGGCCGGGAAGGACTTTTCCTACGAGCAGTACTTC. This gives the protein CAIVAGKDFSYEQYF.

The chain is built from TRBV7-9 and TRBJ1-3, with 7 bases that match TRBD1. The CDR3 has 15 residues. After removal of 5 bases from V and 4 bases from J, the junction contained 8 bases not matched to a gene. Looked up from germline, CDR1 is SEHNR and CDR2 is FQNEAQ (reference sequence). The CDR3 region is CASSTRGQEGNTIYF. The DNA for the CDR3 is TGTGCCAGCAGCACCCGTGGACAGGAAGGAAACACCATATATTTT.

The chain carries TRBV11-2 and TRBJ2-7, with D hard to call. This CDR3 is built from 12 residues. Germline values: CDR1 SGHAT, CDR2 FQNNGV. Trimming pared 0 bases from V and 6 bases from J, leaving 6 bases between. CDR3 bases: TGTGCCAGCAGCTTAGATCGCGGCGAGCAGTACTTC. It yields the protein CASSLDRGEQYF.

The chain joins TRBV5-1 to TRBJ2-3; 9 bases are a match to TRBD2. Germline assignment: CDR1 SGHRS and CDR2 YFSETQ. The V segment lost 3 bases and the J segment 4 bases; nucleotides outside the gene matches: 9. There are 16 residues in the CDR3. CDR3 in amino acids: CASSWVAGGLPDTQYF. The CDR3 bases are TGCGCCAGCAGCTGGGTGGCGGGGGGGCTCCCAGATACGCAGTATTTT.

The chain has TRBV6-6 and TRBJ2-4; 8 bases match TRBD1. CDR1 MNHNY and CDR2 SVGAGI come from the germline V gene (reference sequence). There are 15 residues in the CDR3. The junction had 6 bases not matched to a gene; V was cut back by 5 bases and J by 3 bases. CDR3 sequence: CASSGQGKDKNIQYF. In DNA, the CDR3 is TGTGCCAGCAGTGGACAGGGAAAGGACAAAAACATTCAGTACTTC.

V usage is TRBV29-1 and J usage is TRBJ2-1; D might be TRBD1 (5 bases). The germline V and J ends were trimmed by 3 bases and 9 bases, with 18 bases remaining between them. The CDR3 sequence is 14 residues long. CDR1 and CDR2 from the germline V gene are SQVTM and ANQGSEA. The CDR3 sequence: CSVDEGAKWGEQFF. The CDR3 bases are TGCAGCGTTGACGAAGGGGCCAAGTGGGGTGAGCAGTTCTTC.

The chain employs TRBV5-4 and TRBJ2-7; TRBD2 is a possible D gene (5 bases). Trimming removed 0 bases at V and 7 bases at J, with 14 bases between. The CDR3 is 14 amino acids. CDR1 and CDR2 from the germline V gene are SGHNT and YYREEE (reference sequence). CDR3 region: CASSLAGVAREQYF. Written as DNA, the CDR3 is TGTGCCAGCAGCTTGGCTGGCGTAGCGCGGGAGCAGTACTTC. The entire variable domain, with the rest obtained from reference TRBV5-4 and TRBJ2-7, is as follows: ETGVTQSPTHLIKTRGQQVTLRCSSQSGHNTVSWYQQALGQGPQFIFQYYREEENGRGNFPPRFSGLQFPNYSSELNVNALELDDSALYLCASSLAGVAREQYFGPGTRLTVT.

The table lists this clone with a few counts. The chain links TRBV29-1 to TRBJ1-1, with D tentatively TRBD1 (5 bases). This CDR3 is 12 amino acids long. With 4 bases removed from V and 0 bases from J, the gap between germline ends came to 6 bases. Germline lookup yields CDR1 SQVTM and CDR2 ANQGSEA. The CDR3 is CSVVQVNTEAFF. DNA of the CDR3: TGCAGCGTTGTACAGGTGAACACTGAAGCTTTCTTT.

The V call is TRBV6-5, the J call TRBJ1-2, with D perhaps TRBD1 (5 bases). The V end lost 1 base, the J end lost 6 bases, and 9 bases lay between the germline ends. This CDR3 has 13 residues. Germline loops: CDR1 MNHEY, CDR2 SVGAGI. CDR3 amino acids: CASSYFQGDGYTF. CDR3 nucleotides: TGTGCCAGCAGTTACTTCCAGGGTGATGGCTACACCTTC.

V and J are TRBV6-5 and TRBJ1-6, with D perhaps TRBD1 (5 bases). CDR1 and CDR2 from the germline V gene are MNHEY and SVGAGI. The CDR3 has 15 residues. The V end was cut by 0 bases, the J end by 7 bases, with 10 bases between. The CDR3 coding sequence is TGTGCCAGCAGTTACTCTGGCAGGGCCAATTCACCCCTCCACTTT. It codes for CASSYSGRANSPLHF.

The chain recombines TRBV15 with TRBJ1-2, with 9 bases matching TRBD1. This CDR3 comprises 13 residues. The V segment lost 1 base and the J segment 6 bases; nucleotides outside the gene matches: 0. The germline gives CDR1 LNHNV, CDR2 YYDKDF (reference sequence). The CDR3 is CATSRGDRDGYTF. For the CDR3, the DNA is TGTGCCACCAGCAGAGGGGACAGGGATGGCTACACCTTC.

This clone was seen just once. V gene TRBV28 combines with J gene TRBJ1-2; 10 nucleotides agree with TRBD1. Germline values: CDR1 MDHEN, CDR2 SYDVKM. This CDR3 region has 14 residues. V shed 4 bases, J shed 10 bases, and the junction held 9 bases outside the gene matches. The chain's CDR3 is CASSSPGQGFYYTF. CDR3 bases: TGTGCCAGCAGTTCACCGGGACAGGGGTTTTACTACACCTTC.